This paragraph reports one T cell receptor (beta chain). The sample comes from a study of blood T cell repertoires in COVID-19. Background on the study: The United States, Italy and Spain provided the acute and convalescent COVID-19 samples. Sources were T cells, B-cell-depleted T cells, or PBMCs; the material itself was cDNA or gDNA.

In the authors' methods: Amplifying reference gene primers gave estimates of nucleated cell counts. The repertoire was sequenced with immunoSEQ multiplex PCR; TCRdb's copy has only in-frame clones and lacks some. Clone size and V and J calls were adopted from that table, with D and trimming inferred from the DNA. This sample has over 300,000 clones; about 84% occur once, and the top ten carry approximately 1.5%. CDR1 MDHEN and CDR2 SYDVKM come from the germline V gene. With 2 bases clipped from V and 5 bases from J, the junction kept 5 bases outside the gene matches. The CDR3 spans 14 residues. The sequenced sample was peripheral blood. This TCR derives from a woman aged 45 to 65 with acute or convalescent COVID-19. This chain links TRBV28 with TRBJ2-5, with TRBD2 matching 7 bases. CDR3 in amino acids: CASSLPQGGETQYF. The CDR3 DNA sequence: TGTGCCAGCAGTTTACCCCAGGGAGGGGAGACCCAGTACTTC.